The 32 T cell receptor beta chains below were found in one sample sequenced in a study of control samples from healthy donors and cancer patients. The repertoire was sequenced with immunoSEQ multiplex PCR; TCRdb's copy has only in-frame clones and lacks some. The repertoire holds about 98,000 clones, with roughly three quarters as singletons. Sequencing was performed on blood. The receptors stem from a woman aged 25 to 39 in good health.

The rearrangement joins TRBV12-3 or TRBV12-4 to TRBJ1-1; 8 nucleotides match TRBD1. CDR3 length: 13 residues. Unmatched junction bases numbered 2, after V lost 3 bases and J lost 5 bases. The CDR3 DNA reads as TGTGCCAGCAGTTTCCAGGGGGCGACTGAAGCTTTCTTT. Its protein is CASSFQGATEAFF.

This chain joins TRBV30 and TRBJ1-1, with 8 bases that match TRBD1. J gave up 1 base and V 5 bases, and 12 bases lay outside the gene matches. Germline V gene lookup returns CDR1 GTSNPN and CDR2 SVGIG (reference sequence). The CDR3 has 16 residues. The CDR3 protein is CAWGTGGVGRNTEAFF. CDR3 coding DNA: TGTGCCTGGGGGACAGGAGGGGTTGGGAGGAACACTGAAGCTTTCTTT.

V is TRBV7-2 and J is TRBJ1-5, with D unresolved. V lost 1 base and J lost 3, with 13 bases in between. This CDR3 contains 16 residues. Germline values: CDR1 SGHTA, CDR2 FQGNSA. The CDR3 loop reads CASSLDWPHSNQPQHF. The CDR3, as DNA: TGTGCCAGCAGCTTAGATTGGCCACACTCCAATCAGCCCCAGCATTTT.

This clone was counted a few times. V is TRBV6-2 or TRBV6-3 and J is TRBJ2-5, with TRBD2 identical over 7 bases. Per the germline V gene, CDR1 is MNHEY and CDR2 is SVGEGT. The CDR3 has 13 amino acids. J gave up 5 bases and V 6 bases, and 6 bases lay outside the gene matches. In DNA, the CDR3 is TGTGCCAGCAGCCACGGGGGGTTGGAGACCCAGTACTTC. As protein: CASSHGGLETQYF.

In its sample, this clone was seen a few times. CDR3 residues: CASSAGLAGGPEETQYF. The CDR3 DNA sequence: TGCGCCAGCAGCGCGGGACTAGCGGGGGGGCCAGAAGAGACCCAGTACTTC. This chain links TRBV5-1 with TRBJ2-5, with 16 bases matching TRBD2. Germline V gene sequence: CDR1 SGHRS, CDR2 YFSETQ. The CDR3 has 17 amino acids. The J segment lost 3 bases and the V segment lost 4 bases, leaving 6 bases of the junction unmatched.

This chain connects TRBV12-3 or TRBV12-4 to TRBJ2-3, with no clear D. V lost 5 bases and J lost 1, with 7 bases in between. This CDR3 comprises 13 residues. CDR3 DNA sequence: TGTGCCAGCAGTCTATCCCGCACAGATACGCAGTATTTT. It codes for CASSLSRTDTQYF.

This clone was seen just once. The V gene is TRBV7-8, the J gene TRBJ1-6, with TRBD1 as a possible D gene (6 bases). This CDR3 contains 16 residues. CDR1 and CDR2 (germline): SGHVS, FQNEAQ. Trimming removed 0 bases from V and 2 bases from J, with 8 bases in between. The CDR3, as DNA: TGTGCCAGCAGCTTAGCAGGGGGGACCTATAATTCACCCCTCCACTTT. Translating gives CASSLAGGTYNSPLHF.

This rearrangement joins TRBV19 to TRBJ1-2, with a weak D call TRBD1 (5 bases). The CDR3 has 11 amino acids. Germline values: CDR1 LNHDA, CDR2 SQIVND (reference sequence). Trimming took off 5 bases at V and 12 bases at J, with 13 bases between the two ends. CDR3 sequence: CASSSGSAHTF. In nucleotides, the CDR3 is TGTGCCAGTAGTTCAGGGTCCGCACACACCTTC.

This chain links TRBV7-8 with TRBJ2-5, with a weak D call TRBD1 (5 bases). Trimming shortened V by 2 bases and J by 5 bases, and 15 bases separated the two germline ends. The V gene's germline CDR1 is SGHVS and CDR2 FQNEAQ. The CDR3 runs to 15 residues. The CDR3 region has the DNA TGTGCCAGCAGCTTACAGGGAACAAAGTCGGAGACCCAGTACTTC. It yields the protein CASSLQGTKSETQYF.

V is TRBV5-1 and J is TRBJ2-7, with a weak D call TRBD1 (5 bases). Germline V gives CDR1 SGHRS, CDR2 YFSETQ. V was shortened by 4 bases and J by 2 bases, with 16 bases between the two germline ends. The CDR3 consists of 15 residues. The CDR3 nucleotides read TGCGCCAGCAGCCTTGCGTCAGGGCACCCCTACGAGCAGTACTTC. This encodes CASSLASGHPYEQYF.

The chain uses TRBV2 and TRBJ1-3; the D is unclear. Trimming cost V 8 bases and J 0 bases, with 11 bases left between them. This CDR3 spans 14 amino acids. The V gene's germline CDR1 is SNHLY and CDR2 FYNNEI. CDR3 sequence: CASVSLSSGNTIYF. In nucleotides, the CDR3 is TGTGCCAGCGTTTCGCTAAGCTCTGGAAACACCATATATTTT.

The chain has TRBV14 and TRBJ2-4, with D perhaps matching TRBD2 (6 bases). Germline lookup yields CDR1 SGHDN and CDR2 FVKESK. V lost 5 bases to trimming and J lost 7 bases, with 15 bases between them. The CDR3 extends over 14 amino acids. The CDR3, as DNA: TGTGCCAGCAGCAGACGGACGGGGGTCAACATTCAGTACTTC. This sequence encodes CASSRRTGVNIQYF.

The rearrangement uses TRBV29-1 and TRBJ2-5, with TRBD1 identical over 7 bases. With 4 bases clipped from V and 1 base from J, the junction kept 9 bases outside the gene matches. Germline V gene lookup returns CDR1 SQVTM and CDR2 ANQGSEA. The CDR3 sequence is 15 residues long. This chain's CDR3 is CSVVPLTGLQETQYF. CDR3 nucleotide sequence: TGCAGCGTTGTGCCCTTGACAGGGCTCCAAGAGACCCAGTACTTC. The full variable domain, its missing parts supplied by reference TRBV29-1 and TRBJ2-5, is SAVISQKPSRDICQRGTSLTIQCQVDSQVTMMFWYRQQPGQSLTLIATANQGSEATYESGFVIDKFPISRPNLTFSTLTVSNMSPEDSSIYLCSVVPLTGLQETQYFGPGTRLLVL.

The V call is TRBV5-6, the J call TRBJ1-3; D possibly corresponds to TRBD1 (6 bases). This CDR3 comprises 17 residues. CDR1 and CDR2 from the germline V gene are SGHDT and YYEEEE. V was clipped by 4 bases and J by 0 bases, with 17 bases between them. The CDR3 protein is CASSPMGGGFSGNTIYF. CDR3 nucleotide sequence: TGTGCCAGCAGCCCCATGGGGGGCGGATTCTCTGGAAACACCATATATTTT. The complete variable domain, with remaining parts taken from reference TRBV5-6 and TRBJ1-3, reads DAGVTQSPTHLIKTRGQQVTLRCSPKSGHDTVSWYQQALGQGPQFIFQYYEEEERQRGNFPDRFSGHQFPNYSSELNVNALLLGDSALYLCASSPMGGGFSGNTIYFGEGSWLTVV.

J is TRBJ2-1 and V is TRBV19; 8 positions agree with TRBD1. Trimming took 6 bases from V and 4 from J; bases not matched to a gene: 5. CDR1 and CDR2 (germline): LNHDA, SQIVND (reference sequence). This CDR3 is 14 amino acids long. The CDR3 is CASSRDRQYNEQFF. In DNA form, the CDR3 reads TGTGCCAGTAGCCGGGACAGGCAATACAATGAGCAGTTCTTC.

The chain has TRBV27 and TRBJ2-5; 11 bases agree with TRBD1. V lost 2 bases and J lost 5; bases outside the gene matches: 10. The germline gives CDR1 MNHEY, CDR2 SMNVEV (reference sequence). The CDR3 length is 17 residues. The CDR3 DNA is TGTGCCAGCAGTTTAAGGTTCAGGACAGGGGGCGCGGAGACCCAGTACTTC. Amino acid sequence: CASSLRFRTGGAETQYF.

As DNA, the CDR3 is TGTGCCAGCAGCGTAGGAGGGCGTGAACAGTACTTC. It yields the protein CASSVGGREQYF. This chain links TRBV9 with TRBJ2-7, with a tentative D call TRBD2 (5 bases). Trimming removed 0 bases from V and 10 bases from J, with 11 bases in between. The CDR3 is 12 amino acids. Germline values: CDR1 SGDLS, CDR2 YYNGEE.

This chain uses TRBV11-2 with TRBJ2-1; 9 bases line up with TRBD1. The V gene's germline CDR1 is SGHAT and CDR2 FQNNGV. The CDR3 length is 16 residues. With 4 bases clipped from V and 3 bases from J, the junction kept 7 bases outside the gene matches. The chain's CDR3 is CASSSPGTGNYNEQFF. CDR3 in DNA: TGTGCCAGCAGCTCCCCCGGGACAGGGAACTACAATGAGCAGTTCTTC.

CDR3 bases: TGTGCCTGGACCCAGGGTTCCCAGCCCCAGCATTTT. As protein: CAWTQGSQPQHF. The chain combines TRBV30 with TRBJ1-5, with D maybe TRBD1 (5 bases). V was trimmed by 4 bases and J by 7 bases, leaving 11 bases between them. Germline V gene sequence: CDR1 GTSNPN, CDR2 SVGIG (reference sequence). The CDR3 runs 12 residues. Variable domain in full (rest from reference TRBV30 and TRBJ1-5): SQTIHQWPATLVQPVGSPLSLECTVEGTSNPNLYWYRQAAGRGLQLLFYSVGIGQISSEVPQNLSASRPQDRQFILSSKKLLLSDSGFYLCAWTQGSQPQHFGDGTRLSIL.

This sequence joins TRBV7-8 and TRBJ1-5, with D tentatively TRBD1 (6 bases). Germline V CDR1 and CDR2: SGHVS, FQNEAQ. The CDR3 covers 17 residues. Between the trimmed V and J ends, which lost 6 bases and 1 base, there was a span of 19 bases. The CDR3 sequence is CASSPVSTGTSNQPQHF. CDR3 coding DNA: TGTGCCAGCAGTCCAGTCAGTACAGGGACGAGCAATCAGCCCCAGCATTTT.

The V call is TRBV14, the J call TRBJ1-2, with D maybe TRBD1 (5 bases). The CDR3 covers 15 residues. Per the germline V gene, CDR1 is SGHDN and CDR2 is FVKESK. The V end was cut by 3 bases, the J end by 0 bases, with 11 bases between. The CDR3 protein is CASSQQGAPNYGYTF. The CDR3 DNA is TGTGCCAGCAGCCAGCAAGGGGCACCTAACTATGGCTACACCTTC.

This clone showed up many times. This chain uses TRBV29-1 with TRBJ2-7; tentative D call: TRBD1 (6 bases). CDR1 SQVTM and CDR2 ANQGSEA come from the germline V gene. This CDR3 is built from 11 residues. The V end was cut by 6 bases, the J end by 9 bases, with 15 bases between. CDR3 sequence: CSVATGMAQYF. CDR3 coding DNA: TGCAGCGTCGCGACAGGAATGGCGCAGTACTTC.

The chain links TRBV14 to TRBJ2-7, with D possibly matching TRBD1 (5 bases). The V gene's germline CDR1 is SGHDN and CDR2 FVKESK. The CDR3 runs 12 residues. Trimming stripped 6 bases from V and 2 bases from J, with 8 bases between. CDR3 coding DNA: TGTGCCAGCAGTTCAGGGCCCTACGAGCAGTACTTC. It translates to CASSSGPYEQYF.

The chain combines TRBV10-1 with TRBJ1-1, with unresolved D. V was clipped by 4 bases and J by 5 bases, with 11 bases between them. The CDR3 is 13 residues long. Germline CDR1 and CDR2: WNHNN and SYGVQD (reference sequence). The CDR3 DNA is TGCGCCAGCAGTGGAATGAGGCGTACTGAAGCTTTCTTT. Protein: CASSGMRRTEAFF.

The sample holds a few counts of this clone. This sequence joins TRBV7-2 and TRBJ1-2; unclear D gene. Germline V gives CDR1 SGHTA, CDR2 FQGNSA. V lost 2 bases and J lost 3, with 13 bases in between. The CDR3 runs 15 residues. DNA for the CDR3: TGTGCCAGCAGCTTACGGCGGCCAAGGGACTATGGCTACACCTTC. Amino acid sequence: CASSLRRPRDYGYTF.

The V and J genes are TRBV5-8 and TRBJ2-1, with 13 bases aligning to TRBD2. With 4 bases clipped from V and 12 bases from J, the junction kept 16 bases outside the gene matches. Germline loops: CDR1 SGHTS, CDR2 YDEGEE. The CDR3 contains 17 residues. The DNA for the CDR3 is TGTGCCAGCAGCGCCCTACCTACGACTAGCGGGGGGAGTGGGCAGTTCTTC. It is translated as CASSALPTTSGGSGQFF.

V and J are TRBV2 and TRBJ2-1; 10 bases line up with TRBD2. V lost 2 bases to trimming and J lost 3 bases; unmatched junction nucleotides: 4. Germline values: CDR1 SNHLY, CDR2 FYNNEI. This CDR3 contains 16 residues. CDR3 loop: CASSEKRGGYYNEQFF. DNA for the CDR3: TGTGCCAGCAGTGAAAAGCGGGGGGGTTACTACAATGAGCAGTTCTTC.

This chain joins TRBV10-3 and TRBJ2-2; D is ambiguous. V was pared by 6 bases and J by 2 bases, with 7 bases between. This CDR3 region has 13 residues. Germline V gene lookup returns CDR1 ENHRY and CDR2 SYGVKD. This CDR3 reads CAIRGRNTGELFF. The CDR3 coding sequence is TGTGCCATCAGGGGCAGAAACACCGGGGAGCTGTTTTTT.

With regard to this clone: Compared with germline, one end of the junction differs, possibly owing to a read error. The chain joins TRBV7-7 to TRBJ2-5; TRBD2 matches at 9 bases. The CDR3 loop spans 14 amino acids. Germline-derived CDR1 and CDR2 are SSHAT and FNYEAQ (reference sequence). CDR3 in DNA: TGTGCTAGCAGCCAAGGACTAGCGATAGAGACCCAGTACTTC. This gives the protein CASSQGLAIETQYF.

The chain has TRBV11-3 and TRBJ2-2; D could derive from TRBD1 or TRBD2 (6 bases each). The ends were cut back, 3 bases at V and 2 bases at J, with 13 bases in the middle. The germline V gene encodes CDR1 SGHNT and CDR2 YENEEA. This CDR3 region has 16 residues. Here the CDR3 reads CASSFDGGTNTGELFF. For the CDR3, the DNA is TGTGCCAGCAGCTTCGACGGGGGCACCAACACCGGGGAGCTGTTTTTT.

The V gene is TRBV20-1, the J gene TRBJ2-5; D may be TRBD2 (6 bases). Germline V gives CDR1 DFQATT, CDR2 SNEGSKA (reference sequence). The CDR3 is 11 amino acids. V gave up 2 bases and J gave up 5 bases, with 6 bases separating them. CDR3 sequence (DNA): TGCAGTGCTAGACGGGGGGAGACCCAGTACTTC. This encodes CSARRGETQYF.

The chain's CDR3 is CASRSAISWGTGELFF. CDR3 bases: TGCGCCAGCCGGTCGGCAATCTCTTGGGGCACCGGGGAGCTGTTTTTT. J is TRBJ2-2 and V is TRBV4-1; D is ambiguous. This CDR3 region has 16 residues. The ends were cut back, 8 bases at V and 4 bases at J, with 20 bases in the middle. The germline V gene has CDR1 MGHRA and CDR2 YSYEKL.